One and the same sample provided the 27 T cell receptor beta chains below, sequenced in a study of T cell responses to AZD1222 COVID-19 vaccine. Sequencing was performed with immunoSEQ multiplex PCR; in TCRdb, only in-frame clones are kept and a portion is missing. The repertoire holds about 150,000 clones, with 80% to 95% as singletons. This specimen consisted of peripheral blood, obtained 28 days after the second AZD1222 dose. The receptors were sampled from an adult who received the AZD1222 COVID-19 vaccine.

This chain uses TRBV19 with TRBJ1-3; D might be TRBD1 (6 bases). V lost 6 bases, J lost 4 bases, and 10 bases lay in between. The CDR3 covers 13 residues. Germline CDR1 is LNHDA and CDR2 is SQIVND (reference sequence). The DNA of the CDR3 is TGTGCCAGTAGCCGGGGGGCCGGAAACACCATATATTTT. Translating it yields CASSRGAGNTIYF.

The rearrangement links TRBV11-1 to TRBJ1-4; the D is unclear. V was shortened by 6 bases and J by 5 bases, with 19 bases between the two germline ends. This CDR3 is 16 amino acids long. Per the germline V gene, CDR1 is SGHAT and CDR2 is FQDESV (reference sequence). CDR3 sequence: CASSYSFGRRNEKLFF. The CDR3 DNA is TGTGCCAGCAGTTATAGCTTCGGACGGAGGAATGAAAAACTGTTTTTT.

V and J are TRBV4-2 and TRBJ1-2; 7 bases are a match to TRBD1. The ends lost 1 base at V and 4 bases at J; junction bases unmatched: 6. CDR1 LGHNA and CDR2 YNFKEQ come from the germline V gene. This CDR3 spans 15 amino acids. Written as DNA, the CDR3 is TGTGCCAGCAGCCAAGTAGGGGGCGAGGGCTATGGCTACACCTTC. Translating gives CASSQVGGEGYGYTF.

This chain links TRBV11-1 with TRBJ1-1; D possibly corresponds to TRBD1 (6 bases). CDR1 and CDR2 (germline): SGHAT, FQDESV (reference sequence). V shed 6 bases and J shed 1 base, with 15 bases lying between them. The CDR3 length is 15 residues. The CDR3 DNA follows: TGTGCCAGCAGACCTCTCAGGGGACAGAACACTGAAGCTTTCTTT. Translating it yields CASRPLRGQNTEAFF.

Here the CDR3 DNA reads TGTGCCAGCTCACCGTTAGCGGGGGAAGATACGCAGTATTTT. Translated, it gives CASSPLAGEDTQYF. This chain joins TRBV18 and TRBJ2-3; 9 nucleotides agree with TRBD2. With 3 bases clipped from V and 5 bases from J, the junction kept 3 bases outside the gene matches. The CDR3 runs 14 residues. Germline CDR1 and CDR2: KGHSH and LQKENI. The full variable domain, completed using reference TRBV18 and TRBJ2-3, is NAGVMQNPRHLVRRRGQEARLRCSPMKGHSHVYWYRQLPEEGLKFMVYLQKENIIDESGMPKERFSAEFPKEGPSILRIQQVVRGDSAAYFCASSPLAGEDTQYFGPGTRLTVL.

There are a few counts of this clone. The chain combines TRBV18 with TRBJ1-6; TRBD1 aligns across 9 bases. With V trimmed by 3 bases and J by 6 bases, 9 bases remained unmatched. The CDR3 consists of 17 residues. Germline CDR1 and CDR2: KGHSH and LQKENI. CDR3 coding DNA: TGTGCCAGCTCACCCACGACAGGGGGAATGAGTAATTCACCCCTCCACTTT. Translated: CASSPTTGGMSNSPLHF.

This clone was seen a single time. The chain uses TRBV3-1 (or the pseudogene TRBV3-2) and TRBJ2-7; 10 nucleotides agree with TRBD2. This CDR3 is built from 15 residues. Trimming at V came to 5 bases and at J to 6 bases, leaving 10 bases not matched to a gene. Per germline, CDR1 LGHDT and CDR2 YNNKEL (reference sequence). CDR3 sequence (DNA): TGTGCCAGCAGCGCAAGCGGGGGGGCCCTTGCCGAGCAGTACTTC. Its translation: CASSASGGALAEQYF.

This clone showed up just once. The chain joins TRBV14 to TRBJ2-7; D is undetermined. Germline V gene sequence: CDR1 SGHDN, CDR2 FVKESK. Trimming pared 5 bases from V and 6 bases from J, leaving 14 bases between. The CDR3 is 13 residues long. The CDR3 spells CASSTELGSEQYF. CDR3 nucleotides: TGTGCCAGCAGCACAGAGCTGGGCTCCGAGCAGTACTTC.

The J gene is TRBJ1-1, the V gene TRBV27; 8 bases line up with TRBD1. V was pared by 5 bases and J by 4 bases, with 9 bases of the junction left unmatched. The CDR3 covers 15 residues. Germline lookup yields CDR1 MNHEY and CDR2 SMNVEV (reference sequence). CDR3 nucleotides: TGTGCCAGCAGTATCCACAGGGGGTTGAGCACTGAAGCTTTCTTT. Translating gives CASSIHRGLSTEAFF.

The rearrangement links TRBV19 to TRBJ2-1, with D perhaps being TRBD1 or TRBD2 (5 bases each). The length of the CDR3 is 15 residues. Germline CDR1 is LNHDA and CDR2 is SQIVND (reference sequence). With 10 bases removed from V and 5 bases from J, the gap between germline ends came to 21 bases. The CDR3 is CATGLGTQKNNEQFF. In DNA form, the CDR3 reads TGTGCCACCGGCCTTGGGACCCAAAAGAACAATGAGCAGTTCTTC.

Regarding this clone: Other DNA sequences in the sample encode the same CDR3. V gene TRBV6-5 combines with J gene TRBJ2-7, with D unresolved. With 6 bases removed from V and 3 bases from J, the gap between germline ends came to 6 bases. The CDR3 is made up of 11 amino acids. The germline V gene encodes CDR1 MNHEY and CDR2 SVGAGI. The CDR3 DNA is TGTGCCAGCAGCAGCCTCTACGAGCAGTACTTC. Protein product: CASSSLYEQYF.

The V call is TRBV5-1, the J call TRBJ1-1, with D unclear. There are 14 residues in the CDR3. Trimming removed 4 bases from V and 5 bases from J, with 15 bases in between. Germline assignment: CDR1 SGHRS and CDR2 YFSETQ. This CDR3 is CASSNGPRGTEAFF. CDR3 nucleotides: TGCGCCAGCAGCAACGGGCCCCGCGGGACTGAAGCTTTCTTT.

This clone showed up just once. The gene calls are TRBV7-9 and TRBJ1-5, with D maybe TRBD1 (5 bases). The length of the CDR3 is 14 residues. CDR1 and CDR2 (germline): SEHNR, FQNEAQ (reference sequence). V was trimmed by 3 bases and J by 7 bases, leaving 13 bases between them. CDR3 residues: CASSFGRVDQPQHF. The CDR3 region has the DNA TGTGCCAGCAGCTTCGGCAGGGTAGACCAGCCCCAGCATTTT.

This rearrangement joins TRBV6-5 to TRBJ2-7; 10 bases line up with TRBD1. Looked up from germline, CDR1 is MNHEY and CDR2 is SVGAGI. The CDR3 has 15 amino acids. J lost 2 bases, V lost 2 bases, and 3 bases had no gene match. The CDR3 coding sequence is TGTGCCAGCAGTTACCAGGACAGGGGGACCTACGAGCAGTACTTC. Translating gives CASSYQDRGTYEQYF.

For this clone: The germline gene is not matched at one end of the junction; a read error may be the cause. The V and J genes are TRBV7-3 and TRBJ1-1, with a weak D call TRBD1 (6 bases). The germline CDR1 and CDR2 sequences are SGHTA and FQGTGA. The CDR3 spans 13 residues. For the CDR3, the DNA is TGTGCCAGCAGCCTAACAGGGCTCACTGAAGCTTTCTTT. It is translated as CASSLTGLTEAFF.

This clone was observed a handful of times. The rearrangement links TRBV5-8 to TRBJ1-6; 9 nucleotides align to TRBD1. The CDR3 runs 16 residues. The J segment lost 4 bases and the V segment lost 4 bases, leaving 6 bases of the junction unmatched. Germline V lookup: CDR1 SGHTS, CDR2 YDEGEE. The CDR3 nucleotides read TGTGCCAGCAGCAGGGGACAGGGCCCTTATAATTCACCCCTCCACTTT. The encoded protein is CASSRGQGPYNSPLHF.

The rearrangement links TRBV19 to TRBJ1-1, with D perhaps matching TRBD1 (6 bases). Germline loops: CDR1 LNHDA, CDR2 SQIVND (reference sequence). V lost 5 bases and J lost 4, with 17 bases in between. CDR3 length: 15 residues. CDR3 nucleotide sequence: TGTGCCAGTAGTCGAGCTCACAGGGTAGGCACTGAAGCTTTCTTT. Its translation: CASSRAHRVGTEAFF. Variable domain in full (rest from reference TRBV19 and TRBJ1-1): DGGITQSPKYLFRKEGQNVTLSCEQNLNHDAMYWYRQDPGQGLRLIYYSQIVNDFQKGDIAEGYSVSREKKESFPLTVTSAQKNPTAFYLCASSRAHRVGTEAFFGQGTRLTVV.

This chain joins TRBV9 and TRBJ2-1; D not resolved. This CDR3 region has 14 residues. The germline gives CDR1 SGDLS, CDR2 YYNGEE. Trimming took 2 bases from V and 7 from J, leaving 13 bases between them. The CDR3 DNA reads as TGTGCCAGCAGCGTTGACATGCTTTTGAATGAGCAGTTCTTC. Translated: CASSVDMLLNEQFF.

Comment on this clone: Other DNA sequences within the sample encode an identical CDR3. The V and J genes are TRBV18 and TRBJ1-3; no definite D call. CDR3 length: 15 residues. With 0 bases removed from V and 0 bases from J, the gap between germline ends came to 6 bases. The germline V gene encodes CDR1 KGHSH and CDR2 LQKENI. CDR3 DNA: TGTGCCAGCTCACCACCGGCAGGCTCTGGAAACACCATATATTTT. This gives the protein CASSPPAGSGNTIYF.

The chain couples TRBV18 to TRBJ2-3; possible D gene TRBD2, 5 bases. This CDR3 spans 15 amino acids. V was shortened by 3 bases and J by 3 bases, with 13 bases between the two germline ends. Germline V gives CDR1 KGHSH, CDR2 LQKENI. This chain's CDR3 is CASSPRRVGTDTQYF. Here the CDR3 DNA reads TGTGCCAGCTCACCGCGGCGGGTCGGGACAGATACGCAGTATTTT.

J is TRBJ2-1 and V is TRBV24-1; D is unresolved. The CDR3 is 13 amino acids. V shed 9 bases and J shed 0 bases, with 8 bases lying between them. The germline gives CDR1 KGHDR, CDR2 SFDVKD. The CDR3 DNA reads TGTGCCACCGGCGCAGGCTCCTACAATGAGCAGTTCTTC. The encoded protein is CATGAGSYNEQFF.

As for this clone: This sample includes further DNA sequences coding for the same CDR3. The chain recombines TRBV5-6 with TRBJ1-2; D is unclear. Germline V gene lookup returns CDR1 SGHDT and CDR2 YYEEEE. The CDR3 runs 12 residues. V was trimmed by 1 base and J by 5 bases, leaving 6 bases between them. The CDR3 DNA is TGTGCCAGCAGCTTGTGGGGTTATGGCTACACCTTC. This sequence encodes CASSLWGYGYTF.

This sequence joins TRBV19 and TRBJ1-6, with 9 bases matching TRBD1. This CDR3 has 15 amino acids. Trimming took 3 bases from V and 10 from J; bases not matched to a gene: 7. Germline V gives CDR1 LNHDA, CDR2 SQIVND (reference sequence). CDR3 sequence: CASSILGQGKSPLHF. Written as DNA, the CDR3 is TGTGCCAGTAGTATCCTGGGACAGGGTAAATCACCCCTCCACTTT.

The count of this clone is one. V usage is TRBV27 and J usage is TRBJ2-7, with 9 bases lining up with TRBD2. The CDR3 sequence is 16 residues long. V lost 7 bases and J lost 4; bases outside the gene matches: 14. Germline CDR1 reads MNHEY; CDR2 reads SMNVEV (reference sequence). As DNA, the CDR3 is TGTGCCAGCACCACTCGCGGCGCGGGAGGGCCGTACGAGCAGTACTTC. This codes for CASTTRGAGGPYEQYF.

The rearrangement joins TRBV2 to TRBJ1-1; 9 positions match TRBD1. The CDR3 has 15 residues. The V and J ends lost 6 bases and 2 bases, in that order; junction bases with no gene match: 7. Germline loops: CDR1 SNHLY, CDR2 FYNNEI. CDR3 nucleotide sequence: TGTGCCAGCAGCCTACAGGGGGCGCGTAACACTGAAGCTTTCTTT. Amino acids: CASSLQGARNTEAFF. Using reference TRBV2 and TRBJ1-1 for the parts outside the CDR3, the full variable domain is EPEVTQTPSHQVTQMGQEVILRCVPISNHLYFYWYRQILGQKVEFLVSFYNNEISEKSEIFDDQFSVERPDGSNFTLKIRSTKLEDSAMYFCASSLQGARNTEAFFGQGTRLTVV.

The chain combines TRBV27 with TRBJ2-2; 13 nucleotides line up with TRBD2. The CDR3 extends over 16 amino acids. CDR1 is MNHEY, CDR2 SMNVEV, per germline (reference sequence). The V segment lost 6 bases and the J segment 5 bases; nucleotides outside the gene matches: 6. The CDR3 sequence: CASSPILAGGTGELFF. CDR3 DNA sequence: TGTGCCAGCAGCCCAATACTAGCGGGAGGGACCGGGGAGCTGTTTTTT.

J is TRBJ1-1 and V is TRBV10-3; TRBD1 aligns across 9 bases. Germline CDR1 is ENHRY and CDR2 is SYGVKD. The CDR3 spans 14 residues. Germline trimming cut 5 bases from V and 5 bases from J; bases unmatched to any gene: 6. CDR3 nucleotides: TGTGCCATCAGTCGAGGGACAGGGAGGACTGAAGCTTTCTTT. Translated: CAISRGTGRTEAFF.